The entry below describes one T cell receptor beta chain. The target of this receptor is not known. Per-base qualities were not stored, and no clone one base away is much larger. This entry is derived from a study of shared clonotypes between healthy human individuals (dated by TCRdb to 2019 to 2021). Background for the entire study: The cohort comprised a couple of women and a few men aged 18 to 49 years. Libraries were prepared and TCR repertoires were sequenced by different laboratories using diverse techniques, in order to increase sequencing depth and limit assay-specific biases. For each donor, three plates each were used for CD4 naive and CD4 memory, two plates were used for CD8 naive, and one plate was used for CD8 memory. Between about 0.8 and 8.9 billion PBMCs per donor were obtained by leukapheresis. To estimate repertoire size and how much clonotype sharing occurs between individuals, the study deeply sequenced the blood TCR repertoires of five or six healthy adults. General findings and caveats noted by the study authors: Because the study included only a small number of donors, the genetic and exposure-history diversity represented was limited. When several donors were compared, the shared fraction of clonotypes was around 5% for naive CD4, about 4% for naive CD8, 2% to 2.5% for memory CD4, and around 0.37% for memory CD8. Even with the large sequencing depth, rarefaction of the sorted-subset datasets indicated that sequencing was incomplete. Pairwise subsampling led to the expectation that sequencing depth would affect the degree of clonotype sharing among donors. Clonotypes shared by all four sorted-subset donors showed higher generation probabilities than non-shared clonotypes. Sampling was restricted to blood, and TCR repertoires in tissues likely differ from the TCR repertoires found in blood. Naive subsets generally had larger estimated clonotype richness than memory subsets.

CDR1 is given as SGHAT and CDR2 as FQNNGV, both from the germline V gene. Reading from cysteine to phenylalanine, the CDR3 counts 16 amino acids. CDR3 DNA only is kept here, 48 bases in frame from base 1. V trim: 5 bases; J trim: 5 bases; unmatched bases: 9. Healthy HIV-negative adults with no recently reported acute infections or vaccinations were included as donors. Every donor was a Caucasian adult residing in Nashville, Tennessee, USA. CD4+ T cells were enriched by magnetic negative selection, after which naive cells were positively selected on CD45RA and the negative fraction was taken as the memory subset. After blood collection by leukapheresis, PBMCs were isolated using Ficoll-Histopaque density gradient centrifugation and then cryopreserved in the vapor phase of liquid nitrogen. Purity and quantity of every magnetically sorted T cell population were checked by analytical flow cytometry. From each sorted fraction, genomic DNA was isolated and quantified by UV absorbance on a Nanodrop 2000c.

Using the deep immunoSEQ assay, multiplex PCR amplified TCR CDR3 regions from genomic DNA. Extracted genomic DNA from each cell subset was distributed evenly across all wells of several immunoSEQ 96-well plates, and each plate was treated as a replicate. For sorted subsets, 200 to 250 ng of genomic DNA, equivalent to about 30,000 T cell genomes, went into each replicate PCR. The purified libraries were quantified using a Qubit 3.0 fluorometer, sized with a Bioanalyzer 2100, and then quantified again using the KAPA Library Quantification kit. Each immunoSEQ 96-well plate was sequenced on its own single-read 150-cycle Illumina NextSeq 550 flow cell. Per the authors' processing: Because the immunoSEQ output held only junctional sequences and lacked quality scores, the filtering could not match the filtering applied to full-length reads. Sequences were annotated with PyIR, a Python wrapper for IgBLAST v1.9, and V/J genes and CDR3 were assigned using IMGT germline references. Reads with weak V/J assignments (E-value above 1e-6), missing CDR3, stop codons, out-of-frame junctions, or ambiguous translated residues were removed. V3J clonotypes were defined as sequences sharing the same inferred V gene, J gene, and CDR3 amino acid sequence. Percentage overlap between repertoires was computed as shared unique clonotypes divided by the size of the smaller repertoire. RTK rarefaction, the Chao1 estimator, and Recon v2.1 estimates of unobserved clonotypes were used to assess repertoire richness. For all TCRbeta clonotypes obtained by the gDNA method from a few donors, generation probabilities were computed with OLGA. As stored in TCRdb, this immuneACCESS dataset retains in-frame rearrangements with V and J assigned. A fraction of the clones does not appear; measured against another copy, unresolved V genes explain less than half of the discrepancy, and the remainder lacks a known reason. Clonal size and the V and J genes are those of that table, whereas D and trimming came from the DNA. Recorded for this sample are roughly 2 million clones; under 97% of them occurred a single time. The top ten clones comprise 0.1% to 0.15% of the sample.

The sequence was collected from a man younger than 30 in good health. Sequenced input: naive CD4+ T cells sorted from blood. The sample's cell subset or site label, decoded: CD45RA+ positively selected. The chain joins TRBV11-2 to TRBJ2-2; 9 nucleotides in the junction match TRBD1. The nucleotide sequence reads TGTGCCAGCAGCGGAAGGGACAGGGCGCCGACCGGGGAGCTGTTTTTT. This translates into CASSGRDRAPTGELFF.